These 5 T cell receptor beta chains were sequenced from one sample in a study of blood T cell repertoires in COVID-19. Data came from immunoSEQ multiplex PCR; TCRdb stores just in-frame clones and leaves some out. The top ten clones hold over 2% of a sample with 25,000 to 35,000 clones, just over 90% of them seen once. The material sequenced was peripheral blood. The receptors come from a middle-aged man with active COVID-19.

The rearrangement joins TRBV7-2 to TRBJ1-5, with 9 bases matching TRBD1. The CDR3 has 15 amino acids. V dropped 5 bases and J dropped 3; count of bases not matched to a gene: 5. From germline, CDR1 is SGHTA and CDR2 FQGNSA. The CDR3, as DNA: TGTGCCAGCAGCGTCCGGGACAGGGCCAATCAGCCCCAGCATTTT. Its protein product is CASSVRDRANQPQHF.

The V gene is TRBV6-5, the J gene TRBJ1-5; no firm D call. This CDR3 is 12 amino acids long. The germline gives CDR1 MNHEY, CDR2 SVGAGI. V was cut by 6 bases and J by 6 bases, with 9 bases left in between. In DNA form, the CDR3 reads TGTGCCAGCAGACCCGGGAGTCAGCCCCAGCATTTT. This gives the protein CASRPGSQPQHF.

The rearrangement links TRBV2 to TRBJ2-1; D perhaps matches TRBD2 (6 bases). Germline CDR1 and CDR2: SNHLY and FYNNEI. With 1 base removed from V and 6 bases from J, the gap between germline ends came to 10 bases. This CDR3 has 14 amino acids. CDR3 residues: CASSEGRGTNEQFF. CDR3 in DNA: TGTGCCAGCAGTGAAGGACGCGGGACCAATGAGCAGTTCTTC.

This clone has only one observation. V and J are TRBV11-3 and TRBJ2-7, with TRBD2 identical over 12 bases. Germline CDR1 is SGHNT and CDR2 is YENEEA. The trim removed 1 base at V and 6 bases at J, leaving 1 base unmatched. The CDR3 contains 14 residues. CDR3 DNA sequence: TGTGCCAGCAGCTTAGCACTAGCGGGGGGCGAGCAGTACTTC. It encodes CASSLALAGGEQYF. The full variable domain, its missing parts supplied by reference TRBV11-3 and TRBJ2-7, is EAGVVQSPRYKIIEKKQPVAFWCNPISGHNTLYWYLQNLGQGPELLIRYENEEAVDDSQLPKDRFSAERLKGVDSTLKIQPAELGDSAVYLCASSLALAGGEQYFGPGTRLTVT.

The chain uses TRBV13 and TRBJ2-1, with a weak D call TRBD1 (6 bases). The germline V and J ends were trimmed by 6 bases and 6 bases, with 15 bases remaining between them. The CDR3 loop spans 14 amino acids. The V gene's germline CDR1 is PRHDT and CDR2 FYEKMQ (reference sequence). CDR3: CASRGPGTFNEQFF. In DNA form, the CDR3 reads TGTGCCAGCAGAGGTCCCGGGACATTCAATGAGCAGTTCTTC.